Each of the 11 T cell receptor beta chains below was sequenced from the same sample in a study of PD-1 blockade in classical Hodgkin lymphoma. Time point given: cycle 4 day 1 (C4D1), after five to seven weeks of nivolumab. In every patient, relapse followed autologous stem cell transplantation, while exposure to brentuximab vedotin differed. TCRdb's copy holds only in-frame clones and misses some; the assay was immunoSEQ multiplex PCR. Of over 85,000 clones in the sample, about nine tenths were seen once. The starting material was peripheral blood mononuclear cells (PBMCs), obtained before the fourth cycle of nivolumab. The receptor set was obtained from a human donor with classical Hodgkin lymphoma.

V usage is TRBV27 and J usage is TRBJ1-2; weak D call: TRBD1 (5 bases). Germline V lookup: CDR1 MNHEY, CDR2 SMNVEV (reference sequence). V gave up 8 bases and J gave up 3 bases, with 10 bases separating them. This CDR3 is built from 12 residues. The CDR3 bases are TGTGCCAGCCGGGGGTCTTACTATGGCTACACCTTC. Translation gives CASRGSYYGYTF.

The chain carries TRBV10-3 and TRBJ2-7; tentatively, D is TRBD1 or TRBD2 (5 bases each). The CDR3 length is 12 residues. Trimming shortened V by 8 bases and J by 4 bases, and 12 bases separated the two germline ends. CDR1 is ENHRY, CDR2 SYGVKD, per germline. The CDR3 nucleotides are TGTGCCATCTCCAGGGACCCATACGAGCAGTACTTC. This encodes CAISRDPYEQYF.

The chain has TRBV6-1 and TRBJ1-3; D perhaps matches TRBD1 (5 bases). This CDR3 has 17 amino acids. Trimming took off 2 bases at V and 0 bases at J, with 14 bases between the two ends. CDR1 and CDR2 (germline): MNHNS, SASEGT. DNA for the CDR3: TGTGCCAGCAGTGAACTCGAGGGGTCATTCTCTGGAAACACCATATATTTT. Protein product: CASSELEGSFSGNTIYF.

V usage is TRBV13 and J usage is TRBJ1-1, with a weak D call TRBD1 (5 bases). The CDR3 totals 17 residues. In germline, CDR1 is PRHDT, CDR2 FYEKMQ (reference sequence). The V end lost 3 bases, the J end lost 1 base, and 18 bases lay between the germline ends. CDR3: CASSFQGGGAGNTEAFF. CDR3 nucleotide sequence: TGTGCCAGCAGCTTTCAGGGAGGAGGCGCGGGGAACACTGAAGCTTTCTTT.

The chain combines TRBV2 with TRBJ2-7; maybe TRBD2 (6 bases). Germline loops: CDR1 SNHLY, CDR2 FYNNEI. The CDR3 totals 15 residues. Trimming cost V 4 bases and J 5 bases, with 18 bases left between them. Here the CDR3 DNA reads TGTGCCAGCAGTGCCACTGCCAGGCCGGGGGACGAGCAGTACTTC. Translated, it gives CASSATARPGDEQYF.

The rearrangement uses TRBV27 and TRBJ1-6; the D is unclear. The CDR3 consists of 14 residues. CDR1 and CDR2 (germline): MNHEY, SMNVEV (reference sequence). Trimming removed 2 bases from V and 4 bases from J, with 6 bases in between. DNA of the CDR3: TGTGCCAGCAGTTTAAACGAATATAATTCACCCCTCCACTTT. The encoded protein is CASSLNEYNSPLHF.

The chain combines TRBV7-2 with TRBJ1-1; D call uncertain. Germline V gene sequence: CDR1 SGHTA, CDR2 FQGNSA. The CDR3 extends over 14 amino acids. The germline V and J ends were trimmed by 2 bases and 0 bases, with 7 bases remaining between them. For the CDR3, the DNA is TGTGCCAGCAGCTTAAGGGCGCTGAACACTGAAGCTTTCTTT. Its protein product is CASSLRALNTEAFF.

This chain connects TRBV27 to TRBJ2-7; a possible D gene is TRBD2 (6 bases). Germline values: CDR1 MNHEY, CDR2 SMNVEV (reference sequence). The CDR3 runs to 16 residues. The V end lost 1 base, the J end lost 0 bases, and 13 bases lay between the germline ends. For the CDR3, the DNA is TGTGCCAGCAGTTTATTTCCGGGAGAGGTCTCCTACGAGCAGTACTTC. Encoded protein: CASSLFPGEVSYEQYF.

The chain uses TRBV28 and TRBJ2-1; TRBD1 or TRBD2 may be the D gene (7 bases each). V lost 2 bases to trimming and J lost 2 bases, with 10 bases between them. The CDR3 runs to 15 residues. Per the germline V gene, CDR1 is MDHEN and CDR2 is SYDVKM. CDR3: CASSLQGGTYNEQFF. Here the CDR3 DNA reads TGTGCCAGCAGTTTACAGGGGGGGACCTACAATGAGCAGTTCTTC.

The CDR3: CASSYQGTGGYEQYF. CDR3 in DNA: TGTGCCAGCAGTTACCAGGGGACGGGGGGCTACGAGCAGTACTTC. This sequence joins TRBV6-6 and TRBJ2-7, with D tentatively TRBD2 (7 bases). Trimming left V 2 bases short and J 3 bases short, with 14 bases between. The germline gives CDR1 MNHNY, CDR2 SVGAGI (reference sequence). CDR3 length equals 15 residues.

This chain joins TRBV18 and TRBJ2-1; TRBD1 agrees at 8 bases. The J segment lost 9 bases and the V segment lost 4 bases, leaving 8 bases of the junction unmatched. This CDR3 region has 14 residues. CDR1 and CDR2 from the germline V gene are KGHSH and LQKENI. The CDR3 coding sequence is TGTGCCAGCTCACAGGACAGGGCTAACGGTGAGCAGTTCTTC. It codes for CASSQDRANGEQFF.